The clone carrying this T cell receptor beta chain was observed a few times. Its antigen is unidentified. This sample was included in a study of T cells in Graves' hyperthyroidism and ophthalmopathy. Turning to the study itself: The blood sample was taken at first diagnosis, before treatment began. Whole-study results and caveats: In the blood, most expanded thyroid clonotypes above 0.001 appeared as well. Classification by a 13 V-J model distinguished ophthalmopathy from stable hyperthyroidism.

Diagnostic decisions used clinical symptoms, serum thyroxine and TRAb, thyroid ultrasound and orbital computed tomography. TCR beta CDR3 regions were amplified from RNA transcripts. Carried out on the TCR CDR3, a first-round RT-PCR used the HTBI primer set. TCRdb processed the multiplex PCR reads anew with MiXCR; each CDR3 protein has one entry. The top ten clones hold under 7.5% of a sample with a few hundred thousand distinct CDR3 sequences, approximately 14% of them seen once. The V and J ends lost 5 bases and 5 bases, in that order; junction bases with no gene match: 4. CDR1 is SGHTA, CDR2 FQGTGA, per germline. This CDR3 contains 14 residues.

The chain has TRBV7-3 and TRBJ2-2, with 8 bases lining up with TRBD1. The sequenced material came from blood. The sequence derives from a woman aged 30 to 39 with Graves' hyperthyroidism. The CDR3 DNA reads TGTGCCAGCAGCCTCGGACAGGGAACCGGGGAGCTGTTTTTT. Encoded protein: CASSLGQGTGELFF.